This is a list of T cell receptor beta chains from one sample in a study of blood T cell repertoires in COVID-19. Profiled with immunoSEQ multiplex PCR; TCRdb holds only in-frame clones, not every one. The sample lists about 120,000 clones; roughly 70% were seen once. Source material: peripheral blood. The source of these receptors is a human donor with acute or convalescent COVID-19. The donor label of this sample is uncertain. CDR3s include the opening cysteine and the closing phenylalanine or tryptophan. A D gene is named only where the DNA matches it firmly. Clone size appears in some rows only: once, few, many, or a class for an expanded clone.

>TRBJ2-1|-|TRBV6-6|13|-
CASSGVTYNEQFF
TGTGCCAGCAGCGGGGTGACCTACAATGAGCAGTTCTTC
>TRBJ1-2|TRBD1|TRBV18|15|once
CASSPTGTGAYGYTF
TGTGCCAGCTCACCAACCGGGACAGGAGCTTATGGCTACACCTTC
>TRBJ2-3|-|TRBV19|15|-
CASSIGGAGTDTQYF
TGTGCCAGTAGTATAGGTGGGGCCGGCACAGATACGCAGTATTTT
>TRBJ1-5|-|TRBV5-1|13|-
CASSLGQNQPQHF
TGCGCCAGCAGCTTGGGACAGAATCAGCCCCAGCATTTT
>TRBJ1-2|-|TRBV6-5|15|-
CASRQSPNSPYGYTF
TGTGCCAGCAGGCAGTCTCCAAACAGCCCCTATGGCTACACCTTC
>TRBJ2-1|-|TRBV11-2|15|many
CASSEGGIGYTEQFF
TGTGCCAGCTCAGAGGGGGGGATTGGTTACACTGAGCAGTTCTTC
>TRBJ1-1|TRBD1|TRBV2|16|-
CASSRGQGAGYTEAFF
TGTGCCAGCAGTAGGGGACAGGGGGCGGGTTACACTGAAGCTTTCTTT
>TRBJ1-3|-|TRBV3-1/TRBV3-2|15|-
CASSHTTVSGNTIYF
TGTGCCAGCAGCCACACGACAGTATCTGGAAACACCATATATTTT
>TRBJ1-2|TRBD1|TRBV3-1/TRBV3-2|15|-
CASSHTGEGESGYTF
TGTGCCAGCAGCCATACAGGGGAAGGGGAATCTGGCTACACCTTC
>TRBJ1-6|-|TRBV10-3|13|once
CAISDGRDSPLHF
TGTGCCATCAGTGATGGGAGGGACTCACCCCTCCACTTT
>TRBJ1-1|TRBD1|TRBV18|14|-
CASSATGENTEAFF
TGTGCCAGCTCAGCCACAGGGGAAAACACTGAAGCTTTCTTT
>TRBJ1-5|-|TRBV4-2|15|-
CASSQEHRLNQPQHF
TGTGCCAGCAGCCAAGAGCACAGGTTAAATCAGCCCCAGCATTTT
>TRBJ2-2|TRBD2|TRBV11-2|16|-
CASSPTGGRNTGELFF
TGTGCCAGCAGCCCCACGGGAGGGCGGAACACCGGGGAGCTGTTTTTT
>TRBJ2-3|TRBD1|TRBV24-1|14|-
CATRKTGGTDTQYF
TGTGCCACCAGAAAGACAGGGGGCACAGATACGCAGTATTTT
>TRBJ2-6|-|TRBV10-2|15|-
CASSITHSGANVLTF
TGCGCCAGCTCCATAACTCACTCTGGGGCCAACGTCCTGACTTTC
>TRBJ2-3|TRBD2|TRBV6-5|14|-
CASSQRGATDTQYF
TGTGCCAGCAGCCAGCGGGGGGCCACAGATACGCAGTATTTT
>TRBJ1-5|TRBD1|TRBV10-3|15|once
CAISDGTGGNQPQHF
TGTGCCATCAGTGACGGGACAGGGGGCAATCAGCCCCAGCATTTT
>TRBJ1-2|-|TRBV18|15|-
CASSPVEGRNYGYTF
TGTGCCAGCTCACCTGTGGAGGGGCGTAACTATGGCTACACCTTC
>TRBJ2-5|-|TRBV19|16|-
CASSAATTTSLETQYF
TGTGCCAGTAGCGCCGCCACAACTACTAGCTTGGAGACCCAGTACTTC
>TRBJ1-1|-|TRBV2|12|few
CARKNTNTEAFF
TGTGCGAGGAAAAATACGAATACTGAAGCTTTCTTT
>TRBJ1-3|-|TRBV28|14|many
CASSWRGRGNTIYF
TGTGCCAGCAGCTGGCGGGGGCGCGGAAACACCATATATTTT
>TRBJ1-6|TRBD1|TRBV7-2|15|-
CASSSDRGWRSPLHF
TGTGCCAGCAGCTCGGACAGGGGGTGGAGATCACCCCTCCACTTT
>TRBJ1-5|-|TRBV5-5|15|many
CASSLAPGGAQPQHF
TGTGCCAGCAGCTTGGCCCCAGGAGGGGCTCAGCCCCAGCATTTT
>TRBJ1-5|-|TRBV4-1|16|once
CASSQGVGAGGQPQHF
TGCGCCAGCAGCCAGGGGGTTGGGGCGGGGGGACAGCCCCAGCATTTT
>TRBJ1-2|-|TRBV7-9|15|medium-sized
CASSSLAGANYGYTF
TGTGCCAGCAGCTCCCTGGCCGGAGCTAACTATGGCTACACCTTC
>TRBJ2-3|TRBD1|TRBV29-1|16|many
CSVPPTGGFGTDTQYF
TGCAGCGTTCCTCCGACAGGGGGCTTCGGCACAGATACGCAGTATTTT
>TRBJ1-2|TRBD1|TRBV4-1|14|-
CASSQRQGSDGYTF
TGCGCCAGCAGCCAGAGACAGGGATCGGATGGCTACACCTTC
>TRBJ2-3|TRBD2|TRBV5-1|18|-
CASSLGIAGRNWGDTQYF
TGCGCCAGCAGCTTGGGGATAGCGGGGAGAAACTGGGGAGATACGCAGTATTTT
>TRBJ1-5|-|TRBV2|14|many
CASRALYSNQPQHF
TGTGCCAGCAGAGCCCTATATAGCAATCAGCCCCAGCATTTT
>TRBJ1-4|-|TRBV28|12|-
CASSFHNEKLFF
TGTGCCAGCAGTTTCCATAATGAAAAACTGTTTTTT
>TRBJ2-5|-|TRBV10-3|13|-
CAVRSGAGETQYF
TGTGCCGTCCGATCCGGGGCGGGGGAGACCCAGTACTTC
>TRBJ2-5|TRBD1|TRBV5-1|14|-
CASSLSRGQETQYF
TGCGCCAGCAGCTTGAGCAGGGGGCAAGAGACCCAGTACTTC
>TRBJ2-4|TRBD2|TRBV7-3|17|many
CASSAGGPESAKNIQYF
TGTGCCAGCAGTGCGGGGGGGCCGGAGTCAGCCAAAAACATTCAGTACTTC
>TRBJ2-3|TRBD2|TRBV5-1|17|few
CASSTQVQRGSTDTQYF
TGCGCCAGCAGCACCCAGGTCCAGCGGGGGAGCACAGATACGCAGTATTTT
>TRBJ1-2|-|TRBV28|13|-
CASSLSRVKGYTF
TGTGCCAGCAGTTTAAGTCGGGTGAAAGGCTACACCTTC
>TRBJ1-1|TRBD1|TRBV6-5|15|-
CASRDRGLPDTEAFF
TGTGCCAGCAGGGACAGGGGGCTGCCGGACACTGAAGCTTTCTTT
>TRBJ2-1|TRBD2|TRBV9|15|-
CASSVVAGGYNEQFF
TGTGCCAGCAGCGTAGTGGCGGGGGGCTACAATGAGCAGTTCTTC
>TRBJ2-7|TRBD2|TRBV19|15|-
CASSMGLAELYEQYF
TGTGCCAGTAGTATGGGCCTAGCGGAGCTCTACGAGCAGTACTTC
>TRBJ1-2|TRBD1|TRBV18|13|-
CASSPPTGVGYTF
TGTGCCAGCTCACCGCCGACAGGGGTAGGCTACACCTTC
>TRBJ1-5|-|TRBV18|15|-
CASSPTVGNGQPQHF
TGTGCCAGCTCCCCTACAGTAGGTAATGGGCAGCCCCAGCATTTT
>TRBJ2-5|TRBD1|TRBV29-1|14|-
CSVEHGTVQETQYF
TGCAGCGTTGAACATGGGACAGTCCAAGAGACCCAGTACTTC
>TRBJ2-3|TRBD2|TRBV7-9|15|-
CASSSPSGSTDTQYF
TGTGCCAGCAGCTCCCCTAGCGGGAGCACAGATACGCAGTATTTT